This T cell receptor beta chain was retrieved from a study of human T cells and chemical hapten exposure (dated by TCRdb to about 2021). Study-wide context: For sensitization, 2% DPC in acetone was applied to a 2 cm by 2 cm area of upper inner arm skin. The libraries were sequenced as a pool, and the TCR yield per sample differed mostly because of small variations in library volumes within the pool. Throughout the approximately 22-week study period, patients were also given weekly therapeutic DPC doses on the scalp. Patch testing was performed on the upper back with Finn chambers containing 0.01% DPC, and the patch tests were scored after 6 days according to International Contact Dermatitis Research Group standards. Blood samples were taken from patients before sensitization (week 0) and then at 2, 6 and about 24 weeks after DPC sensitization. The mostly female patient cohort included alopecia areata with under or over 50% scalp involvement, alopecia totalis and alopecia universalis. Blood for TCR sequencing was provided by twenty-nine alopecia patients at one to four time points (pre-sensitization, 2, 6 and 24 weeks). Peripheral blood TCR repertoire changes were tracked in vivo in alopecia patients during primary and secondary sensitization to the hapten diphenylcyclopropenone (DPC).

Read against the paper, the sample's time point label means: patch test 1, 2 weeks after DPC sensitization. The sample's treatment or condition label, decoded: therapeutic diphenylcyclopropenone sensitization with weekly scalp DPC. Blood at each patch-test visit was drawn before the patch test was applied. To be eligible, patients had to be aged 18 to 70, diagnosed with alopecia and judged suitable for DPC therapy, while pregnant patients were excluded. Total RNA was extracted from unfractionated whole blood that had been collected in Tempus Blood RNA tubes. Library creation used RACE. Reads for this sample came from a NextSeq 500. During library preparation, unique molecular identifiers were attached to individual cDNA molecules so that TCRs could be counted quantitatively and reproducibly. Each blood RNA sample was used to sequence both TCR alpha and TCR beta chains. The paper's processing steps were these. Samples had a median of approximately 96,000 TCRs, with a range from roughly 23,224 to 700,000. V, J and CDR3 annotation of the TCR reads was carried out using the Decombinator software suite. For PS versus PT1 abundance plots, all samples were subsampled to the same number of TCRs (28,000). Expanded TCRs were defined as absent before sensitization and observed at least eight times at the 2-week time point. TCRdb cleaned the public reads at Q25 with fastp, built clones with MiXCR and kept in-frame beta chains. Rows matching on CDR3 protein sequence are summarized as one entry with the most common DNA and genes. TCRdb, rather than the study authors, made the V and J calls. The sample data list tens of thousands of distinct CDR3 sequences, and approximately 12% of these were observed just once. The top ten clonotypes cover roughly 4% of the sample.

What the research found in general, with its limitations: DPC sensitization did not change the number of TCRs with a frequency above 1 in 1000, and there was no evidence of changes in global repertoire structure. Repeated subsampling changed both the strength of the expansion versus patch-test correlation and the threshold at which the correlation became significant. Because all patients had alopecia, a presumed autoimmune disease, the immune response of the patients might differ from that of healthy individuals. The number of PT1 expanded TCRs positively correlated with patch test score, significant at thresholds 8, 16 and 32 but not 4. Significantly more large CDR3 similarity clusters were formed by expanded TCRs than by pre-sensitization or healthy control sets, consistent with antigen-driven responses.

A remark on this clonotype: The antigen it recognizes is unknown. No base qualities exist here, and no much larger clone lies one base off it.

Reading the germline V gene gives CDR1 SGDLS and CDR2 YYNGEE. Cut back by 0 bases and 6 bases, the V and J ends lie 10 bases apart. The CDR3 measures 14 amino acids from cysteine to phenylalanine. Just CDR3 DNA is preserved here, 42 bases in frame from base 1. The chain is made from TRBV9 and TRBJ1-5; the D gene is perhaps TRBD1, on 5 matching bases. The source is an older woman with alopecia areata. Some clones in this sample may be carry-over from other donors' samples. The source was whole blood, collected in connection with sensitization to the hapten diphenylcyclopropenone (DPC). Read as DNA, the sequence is TGTGCCAGCAGCGTAGGCGGGGCCGCTCAGCCCCAGCATTTT. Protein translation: CASSVGGAAQPQHF.